This T cell receptor beta chain was sequenced for a study of cytomegalovirus exposure and HLA in healthy donors. Study details: The 100 million to 120 million unique TCR beta sequences, from 150 million to 200 million T cells, were found by an earlier analysis. Study-level points and caveats: V- and J-gene trimming of TCR beta was linked (in a later analysis) to a missense DCLRE1C variant. TCR beta V segments were, for the most part, productive about 90% or about 30% of the time in an earlier analysis. There were 160 or so TCR beta chains listed as cytomegalovirus-associated.

Vbeta (60) and Jbeta (13) primers were used in the PCR. Assay used: immunoSEQ multiplex PCR; TCRdb lists only in-frame clones, some missing. The specimen's table records approximately 120,000 clones. Trimming shortened V by 4 bases and J by 11 bases, and 12 bases separated the two germline ends. CDR1 SGHTA and CDR2 FQGTGA come from the germline V gene. The CDR3 length is 13 residues. As concerns this clone: Its cognate antigen is unknown.

The sequenced material came from PBMCs. This receptor was identified in a woman aged 60 to 75 in good health and CMV-seronegative. This sequence joins TRBV7-3 and TRBJ1-6, with unresolved D. This CDR3 is CASSSGPGTPLHF. The CDR3 bases are TGTGCCAGCAGCTCGGGCCCCGGGACACCCCTCCACTTT.